This T cell receptor (beta chain) was sequenced in a study of metastatic and nonmetastatic thyroid tumors. Each patient came to thyroid surgery without any prior treatment (of any kind). There are a few counts of this clone. CDR3 length: 14 amino acids. Losses at the gene ends were 7 bases for V and 7 bases for J; bases not matched to a gene: 8. Germline V gene data show CDR1 as MNHEY and CDR2 as SMNVEV (reference sequence). TCRdb re-called clones from the PCR reads using MiXCR. This sample has fewer than 25,000 clones; under 35% occur once, and the top ten carry 11% to 15%. The rearrangement links TRBV27 to TRBJ2-3, with TRBD2 identical over 10 bases. The sequencing sample was made of blood. The source is a female donor with papillary thyroid cancer or a benign thyroid nodule (not recorded which). Some clones in this sample may be carry-over from other donors' samples. CDR3 sequence reads: CASTPPAGGNTQYF. The CDR3 region has the DNA TGTGCCAGCACCCCCCCAGCGGGGGGGAATACGCAGTATTTT.